This T cell receptor beta chain was sequenced in a study of shared clonotypes between healthy human individuals. Study conclusions and caveats: The study found lower generation probabilities in non-shared clonotypes than in those shared by all four donors. Among the subsets, naive ones generally showed larger estimated richness than memory ones. Between a few donors, naive CD4 clonotypes were shared at a level of about 5%.

Produced via immunoSEQ multiplex PCR; TCRdb's table is partial and in-frame only. The sample consists of hundreds of thousands of clones, roughly 95% of them appearing once. Germline V gives CDR1 MNHEY, CDR2 SMNVEV (reference sequence). The CDR3 contains 16 residues. Trimming took 0 bases from V and 1 from J; bases not matched to a gene: 5. In regard to this clone: As yet, its antigen is unknown.

Naive CD8 populations comprised CD45RO-negative cells positively selected for CCR7, excluding terminally differentiated effector memory CD45RA+ cells. The gene calls are TRBV27 and TRBJ2-7; 8 bases agree with TRBD2. Sample: naive CD8+ T cells sorted from blood. The receptor was isolated from a woman in her 30s in good health. CDR3 DNA: TGTGCCAGCAGTTTATCTTCCGGACTAGCATCCTACGAGCAGTACTTC. As protein: CASSLSSGLASYEQYF.